This is a list of T cell receptor beta chains from one sample in a study of blood T cell repertoires in COVID-19. TCRdb's copy holds only in-frame clones and misses some; the assay was immunoSEQ multiplex PCR. Here the sample spans approximately 130,000 clones, about 87% being singletons. Sequences were obtained from peripheral blood. These receptors were obtained from a man aged 45-60 years with active COVID-19. CDR3s include the opening cysteine and the closing phenylalanine or tryptophan. A D gene is named only where the DNA matches it firmly. Clone sizes are given selectively: once, few, many, or a class where the clone is expanded.

j_call clone_size v_call d_call cdr3_aa cdr3_nt
TRBJ2-7 . TRBV6-4 TRBD2 CASSDMGRGASGERISYEQYF TGTGCCAGCAGTGACATGGGAAGGGGAGCTAGCGGGGAACGGATCTCCTACGAGCAGTACTTC
TRBJ2-7 . TRBV7-2 . CASHQGTTRYEQYF TGTGCCAGCCATCAGGGGACTACCCGCTACGAGCAGTACTTC
TRBJ2-3 once TRBV4-1 TRBD1 CASSHGQGADTQYF TGCGCCAGCAGCCATGGACAGGGTGCAGATACGCAGTATTTT
TRBJ2-3 . TRBV5-1 . CASSLQSTDTQYF TGCGCCAGCAGCTTACAAAGCACAGATACGCAGTATTTT
TRBJ1-2 . TRBV5-4 TRBD1 CASSSGSTGNYGYTF TGTGCCAGCAGCTCGGGATCGACAGGGAACTATGGCTACACCTTC
TRBJ2-3 . TRBV29-1 TRBD2 CSARPGGALSDTQYF TGCAGCGCACGACCCGGGGGGGCCTTATCAGATACGCAGTATTTT
TRBJ2-1 . TRBV19 . CASTAWKQGYNEQFF TGTGCCAGTACCGCTTGGAAGCAGGGTTACAATGAGCAGTTCTTC
TRBJ2-2 . TRBV4-1 . CASSQGTAGANTGELFF TGCGCCAGCAGCCAAGGTACTGCGGGGGCCAACACCGGGGAGCTGTTTTTT
TRBJ2-2 . TRBV18 . CASSPRMPAASTGELFF TGTGCCAGCTCACCACGAATGCCAGCGGCCTCCACCGGGGAGCTGTTTTTT
TRBJ2-5 . TRBV11-2 TRBD2 CASSSWTSGGLRETQYF TGTGCCAGCAGCTCCTGGACTAGCGGGGGCCTCCGGGAGACCCAGTACTTC